These 6 T cell receptor beta chains share one sample of origin, sequenced in a study of monozygotic twins with inflammatory bowel disease. TCRdb reprocessed the 5' RACE reads and keeps a single row for each CDR3 protein, giving no DNA. Its listing shows 150,000 or so distinct CDR3 sequences. Sample: blood. The receptors stem from a human donor with ulcerative colitis or Crohn's disease, or a healthy co-twin of an affected twin (not recorded which).

This chain joins TRBV6-2 or TRBV6-3 and TRBJ2-6; TCRdb gives TRBD2 as the D gene, but with no DNA this cannot be confirmed. The germline gives CDR1 MNHEY, CDR2 SVGEGT. The CDR3 consists of 19 residues. CDR3 sequence: CASRRGSGLVSSGANVLTF.

The chain recombines TRBV29-1 with TRBJ2-1; there is no DNA to check the TCRdb D call of TRBD2. From germline, CDR1 is SQVTM and CDR2 ANQGSEA. CDR3 length equals 15 residues. CDR3 loop: CSVEDLAGGLNEQFF.

V usage is TRBV18 and J usage is TRBJ1-1; TCRdb designates TRBD1, a call that cannot be tested without DNA. The CDR3 is 16 residues long. CDR1 is KGHSH and CDR2 is LQKENI in the germline V gene. CDR3 sequence: CASSPPAGHMNTEAFF.

This chain links TRBV28 with TRBJ1-1; TCRdb gives TRBD1 as the D gene, but with no DNA this cannot be confirmed. Germline V gene sequence: CDR1 MDHEN, CDR2 SYDVKM. CDR3 size: 16 residues. CDR3 protein: CASRHYRGLMNTEAFF.

This chain uses TRBV24-1 with TRBJ2-7. From germline, CDR1 is KGHDR and CDR2 SFDVKD. This CDR3 comprises 13 residues. CDR3 in amino acids: CATSDNQGYEQYF.

V gene TRBV7-8 combines with J gene TRBJ2-7; TCRdb outputs TRBD2, but without DNA this stays unchecked. Germline V CDR1 and CDR2: SGHVS, FQNEAQ. The CDR3 consists of 15 residues. CDR3 sequence reads: CASSLGASGNYEQYF.